This T cell receptor beta chain was sequenced for a study of blood T cell repertoires in COVID-19 (dated by TCRdb to about 2020). For context, the study as a whole: Samples covering the acute and convalescent phases of COVID-19 were provided by collaborators in the United States, Italy and Spain. The samples were drawn from two sources: the first 160 participants of the ongoing ImmuneRACE study, and 1,000 to 1,500 subjects contributed by 6 global collaborators. Where available, HLA class I and class II types were taken from metadata supplied by the sample provider and were not determined by assay-based typing. A freely available public database, intended as a resource for researchers studying the immune response to SARS-CoV-2, is where the repertoires were released. The dataset comprised deeply sampled blood TCRbeta repertoires from subjects exposed to, actively infected with, or recovered from COVID-19. Nearly every sample came with metadata listing a de-identified subject ID, COVID-19 status, age in years and sex. The material from the prospective study consisted of cDNA or gDNA derived from T cells, B-cell-depleted T cells, or PBMCs. Summary of the overall study and its limitations: How much clinical and demographic metadata was included differed by source and by participant, and the metadata was provided uncurated.

The V and J ends are trimmed by 6 bases and 1 base, leaving 9 bases between them. The germline V gene sets CDR1 to SGHTA and CDR2 to FQGNSA. The CDR3 spans 13 residues, from the cysteine through the phenylalanine. CDR3 DNA is the only sequence kept; it has 39 bases, read in frame from the first base. Enrolling through a virtual design, the prospective study's participants ranged in age from roughly 18 to 100 years and lived across roughly 23 United States geographic areas. Cohort assignment in the prospective study relied on participant-reported clinical history from a screening survey and a study questionnaire. Recovered participants in ImmuneRACE Cohort 3 were defined by two consecutive negative NP/OP PCR tests, clearance by a healthcare professional, or resolution of symptoms. Each participant in the prospective study had whole blood, serum and a nasopharyngeal or oropharyngeal swab collected by mobile phlebotomists. Prospective study participants could optionally give additional blood draws and questionnaires over an approximately two-month period. Blood samples from the prospective study were shipped frozen or at room temperature prior to DNA extraction.

TCRbeta CDR3 regions were amplified from genomic DNA using the immunoSEQ Assay, a bias-controlled multiplex PCR. In the original analysis: The number of nucleated cells in each sample was estimated from the amplification of reference gene primers within the assay. Sequence reads were collapsed and filtered to measure the absolute abundance of every unique TCRbeta CDR3 rearrangement. For each sample, productive Simpson clonality was calculated as the square root of Simpson's diversity index across productive rearrangements. Here the immuneACCESS table is served through TCRdb, limited to in-frame sequences with V and J called. Missing clones are a known gap in these copies; in checked studies unresolved V genes cover under half, and the rest lacks a known reason. The V and J calls and clone size come from that table; D and trimming were worked out from the DNA. The sample table shows fewer than 400,000 clones, and around 92% are seen once. In total, the top ten clones hold 1.7% of the sample.

Of note for this clone: Its antigen is currently not known. No base qualities exist here, and no much larger clone lies one base off it.

The clonotype comes from a woman younger than 45 who had recovered from COVID-19. Sample: PBMCs or T cells enriched from blood (not recorded which). This chain joins TRBV7-2 to TRBJ1-1; the D gene assignment is ambiguous. The sequenced DNA is TGTGCCAGCAGGGGAGTTGGGAACACTGAAGCTTTCTTT. This gives the protein CASRGVGNTEAFF.